These T cell receptor beta chains were read from a single sample in a study of early T cells in non-severe SARS-CoV-2 infection. TCRdb recomputed calls from the 5' RACE reads with MiXCR, one row per CDR3 protein. The sample lists about 48,000 distinct CDR3 sequences, about 6% occurring once. This sample comprised whole blood, obtained at baseline. These receptors all come from an adult who was a healthcare worker with PCR-confirmed SARS-CoV-2 infection or an uninfected control (not recorded which). Each CDR3 is given with its conserved first and last residue. Each record gives: CDR3 length, J gene, clone size, D gene, V gene, CDR3 DNA, CDR3 protein. A D gene is named only where the DNA matches it firmly. Only part of the rows carry a size: once, few, many, or a class if the clone is expanded.

16	TRBJ2-1	NA	TRBD2	TRBV28	TGTGCCAGCAGTCCACCCACCGGGACTAGCGGTAATGAGCAGTTCTTC	CASSPPTGTSGNEQFF
14	TRBJ2-3	many	NA	TRBV9	TGTGCCAGCAGCGTCCAGGGTATCCGAGATACGCAGTATTTT	CASSVQGIRDTQYF
13	TRBJ1-6	many	TRBD1	TRBV3-1	TGTGCCAGCAGCCGTCAGGGGGAAGTCCCCCTCCACTTT	CASSRQGEVPLHF
17	TRBJ2-7	few	NA	TRBV5-1	TGCGCCAGCAGCTTGGCTCCCGAGCTGTTAGGTCCCTACGAGCAGTACTTC	CASSLAPELLGPYEQYF
15	TRBJ2-7	many	TRBD1	TRBV18	TGTGCCAGCTCACCTACGGACAGGGGAGGGGACGAGCAGTACTTC	CASSPTDRGGDEQYF
17	TRBJ2-3	many	TRBD1	TRBV14	TGTGCCAGCACCCCCTCCTCGACAGGGGGCCCGGCGGATACGCAGTATTTT	CASTPSSTGGPADTQYF
15	TRBJ2-1	few	TRBD2	TRBV15	TGTGCCACCAGCAGAGATCTAGCGGGAGCCCATGAGCAGTTCTTC	CATSRDLAGAHEQFF
16	TRBJ2-7	NA	TRBD1	TRBV11-2	TGTGCCAGCAGCTCCCGGAGGAGGCAGGGGGCGGACGAGCAGTACTTC	CASSSRRRQGADEQYF
15	TRBJ2-7	NA	NA	TRBV5-5	TGTGCCAGCAGCTTCTCCCCCGGGACGACCTACGAGCAGTACTTC	CASSFSPGTTYEQYF
11	TRBJ1-2	many	TRBD1	TRBV5-1	TGCGCCAGCGGGACAGGCCTTGGCTACACCTTC	CASGTGLGYTF
15	TRBJ2-2	NA	NA	TRBV6-2/TRBV6-3	TGTGCCAGCAGTTTTACAGCCCAGGACACCGGGGAGCTGTTTTTT	CASSFTAQDTGELFF
14	TRBJ1-5	few	TRBD1	TRBV4-1	TGCGCCAGCAGTCCCGACAGGGCAGGACAGCCCCAGCATTTT	CASSPDRAGQPQHF
15	TRBJ2-5	few	NA	TRBV20-1	TGCAGTGCTCTCTCCCCGGGGCTAGCAGGAGAGACCCAGTACTTC	CSALSPGLAGETQYF
13	TRBJ2-1	few	NA	TRBV6-4	TGTGCCAGCCTGGGACTCCCCAGGAATGAGCAGTTCTTC	CASLGLPRNEQFF
16	TRBJ2-7	few	TRBD2	TRBV6-2/TRBV6-3	TGTGCCAGCAGTTACGAGCGGGAGCGGGGGGGCTACGAGCAGTACTTC	CASSYERERGGYEQYF
13	TRBJ1-5	many	NA	TRBV24-1	TGTGCCACCAGTGTAGGGGGCAATCAGCCCCAGCATTTT	CATSVGGNQPQHF
14	TRBJ2-7	few	NA	TRBV27	TGTGCCAGCAGTTTTCTAGGGGCCAGCTACGAGCAGTACTTC	CASSFLGASYEQYF
15	TRBJ2-5	many	NA	TRBV19	TGTGCCAGTAGTCCCGGGGTTTTAGATGAAGAGACCCAGTACTTC	CASSPGVLDEETQYF
17	TRBJ2-5	NA	TRBD1	TRBV12-5	TGTGCTAGTGGTTTACAAATCGGGACAGGAGGACAAGAGACCCAGTACTTC	CASGLQIGTGGQETQYF
12	TRBJ2-7	NA	TRBD1	TRBV15	TGTGCCACCAGCACAGGGGGTCGCGAGCAGTACTTC	CATSTGGREQYF
15	TRBJ2-3	few	TRBD1	TRBV7-2	TGTGCCAGCAGCTACCAGGGGGCTAGAACAGATACGCAGTATTTT	CASSYQGARTDTQYF
14	TRBJ2-5	many	NA	TRBV10-3	TGTGCCGCCCGGGGAGGCAGGGAAAAAGAGACCCAGTACTTC	CAARGGREKETQYF
16	TRBJ2-2	many	TRBD2	TRBV20-1	TGCAGTGCTACGGGACTAGCGGGAGGTCCCACCGGGGAGCTGTTTTTT	CSATGLAGGPTGELFF
15	TRBJ2-5	many	NA	TRBV10-3	TGTGCCATCAGTGAGTCGGGCGGAGGGGCGGAGACCCAGTACTTC	CAISESGGGAETQYF
11	TRBJ2-3	many	NA	TRBV20-1	TGCAGTGCCCTCCTCACAGATACGCAGTATTTT	CSALLTDTQYF
15	TRBJ2-7	few	NA	TRBV7-2	TGTGCCAGCAGCAGGGACTTACTGACCTCCTACGAGCAGTACTTC	CASSRDLLTSYEQYF
16	TRBJ2-1	NA	NA	TRBV5-1	TGCGCCAGCAGCCCGGGTTTACGGCAGATGTCCAATGAGCAGTTCTTC	CASSPGLRQMSNEQFF